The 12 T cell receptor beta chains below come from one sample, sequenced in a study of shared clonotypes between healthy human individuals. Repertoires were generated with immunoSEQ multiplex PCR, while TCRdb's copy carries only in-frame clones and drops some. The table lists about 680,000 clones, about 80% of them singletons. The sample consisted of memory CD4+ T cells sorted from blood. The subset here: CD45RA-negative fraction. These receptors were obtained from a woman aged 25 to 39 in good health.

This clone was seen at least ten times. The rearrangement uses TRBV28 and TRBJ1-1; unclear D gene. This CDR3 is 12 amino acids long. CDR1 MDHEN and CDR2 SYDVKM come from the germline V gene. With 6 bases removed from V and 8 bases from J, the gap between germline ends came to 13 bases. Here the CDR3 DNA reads TGTGCCAGCAGCTCGACGGTGAAGGAAGCTTTCTTT. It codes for CASSSTVKEAFF.

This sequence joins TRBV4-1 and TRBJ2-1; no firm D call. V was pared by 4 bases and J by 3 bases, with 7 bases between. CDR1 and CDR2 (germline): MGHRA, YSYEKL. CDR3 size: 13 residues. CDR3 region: CASSLLGYNEQFF. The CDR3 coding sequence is TGCGCCAGCAGCCTGTTGGGCTACAATGAGCAGTTCTTC.

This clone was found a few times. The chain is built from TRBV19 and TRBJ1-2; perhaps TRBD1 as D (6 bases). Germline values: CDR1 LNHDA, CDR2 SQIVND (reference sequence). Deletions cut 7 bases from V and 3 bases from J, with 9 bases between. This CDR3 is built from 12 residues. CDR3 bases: TGTGCCAGTAAAGAGGGGGACTATGGCTACACCTTC. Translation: CASKEGDYGYTF.

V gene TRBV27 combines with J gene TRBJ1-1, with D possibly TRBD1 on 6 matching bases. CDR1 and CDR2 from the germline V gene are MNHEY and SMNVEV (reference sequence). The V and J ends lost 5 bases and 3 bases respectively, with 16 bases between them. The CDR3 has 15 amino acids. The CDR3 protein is CASSPLTGWDTEAFF. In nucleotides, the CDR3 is TGTGCCAGCAGTCCATTGACAGGTTGGGACACTGAAGCTTTCTTT.

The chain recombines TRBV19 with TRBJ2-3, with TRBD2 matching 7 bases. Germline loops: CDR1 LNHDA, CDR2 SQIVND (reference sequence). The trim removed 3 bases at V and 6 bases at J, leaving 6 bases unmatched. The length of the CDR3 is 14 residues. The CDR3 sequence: CASSIREAGDTQYF. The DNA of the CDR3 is TGTGCCAGTAGTATCCGGGAGGCGGGGGATACGCAGTATTTT.

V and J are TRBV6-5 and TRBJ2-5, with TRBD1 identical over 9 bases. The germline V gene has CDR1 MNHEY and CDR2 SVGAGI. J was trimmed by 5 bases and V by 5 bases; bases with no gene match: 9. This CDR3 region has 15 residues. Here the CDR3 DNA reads TGTGCCAGCAGTCCCTCGGACAGGGGTTACGAGACCCAGTACTTC. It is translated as CASSPSDRGYETQYF.

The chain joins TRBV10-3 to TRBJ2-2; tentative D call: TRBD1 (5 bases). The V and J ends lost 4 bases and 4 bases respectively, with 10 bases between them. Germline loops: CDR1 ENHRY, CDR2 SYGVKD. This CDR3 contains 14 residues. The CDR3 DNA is TGTGCCATCAGTGCCAGGGAAGGCACCGGGGAGCTGTTTTTT. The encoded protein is CAISAREGTGELFF.

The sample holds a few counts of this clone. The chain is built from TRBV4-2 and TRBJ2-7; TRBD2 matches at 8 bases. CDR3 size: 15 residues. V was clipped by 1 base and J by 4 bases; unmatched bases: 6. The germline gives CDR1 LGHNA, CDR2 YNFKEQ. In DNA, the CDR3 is TGTGCCAGCAGCCAAGCCTCCGGGACTAGGTACGAGCAGTACTTC. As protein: CASSQASGTRYEQYF.

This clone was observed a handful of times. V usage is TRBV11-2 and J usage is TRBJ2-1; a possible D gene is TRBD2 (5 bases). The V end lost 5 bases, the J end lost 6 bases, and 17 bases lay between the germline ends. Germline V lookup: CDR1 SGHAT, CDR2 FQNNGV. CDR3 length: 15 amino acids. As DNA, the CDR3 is TGTGCCAGCAGCAGTGGACTGCTACGGATCAATGAGCAGTTCTTC. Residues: CASSSGLLRINEQFF.

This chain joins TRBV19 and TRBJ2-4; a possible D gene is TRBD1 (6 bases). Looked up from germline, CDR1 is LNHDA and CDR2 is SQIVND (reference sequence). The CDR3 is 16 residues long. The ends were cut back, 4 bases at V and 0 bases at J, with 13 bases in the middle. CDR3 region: CASSKLQGQAKNIQYF. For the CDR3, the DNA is TGTGCCAGTAGTAAACTTCAGGGGCAAGCCAAAAACATTCAGTACTTC.

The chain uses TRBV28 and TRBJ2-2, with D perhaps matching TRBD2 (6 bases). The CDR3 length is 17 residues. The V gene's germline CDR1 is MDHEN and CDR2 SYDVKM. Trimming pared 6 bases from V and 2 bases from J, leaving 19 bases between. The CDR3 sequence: CASSAMLGGRNTGELFF. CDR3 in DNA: TGTGCCAGCAGCGCAATGCTGGGAGGTCGCAACACCGGGGAGCTGTTTTTT.

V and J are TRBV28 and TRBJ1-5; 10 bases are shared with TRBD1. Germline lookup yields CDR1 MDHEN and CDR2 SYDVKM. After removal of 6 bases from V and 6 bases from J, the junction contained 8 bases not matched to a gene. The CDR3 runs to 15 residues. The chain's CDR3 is CASRRPGQGRQPQHF. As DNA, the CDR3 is TGTGCCAGCAGAAGACCGGGACAGGGGCGTCAGCCCCAGCATTTT.